This entry concerns a single T cell receptor (beta chain). This record belongs to a study of regulatory T cells in long-lasting Graves disease. Whole-study context: Freshly diagnosed Graves' patients had used antithyroid drugs for under 3 months.

Time point meaning: newly diagnosed GD, antithyroid drugs for less than 3 months. PBMC-extracted RNA yielded the TCR library. In building TCR beta libraries, iRepertoire HTBI primers were used together with Arm-PCR of CDR3 regions. Each CDR3 protein gets one entry after TCRdb re-called the multiplex PCR reads with MiXCR. The profile shows around 250,000 distinct CDR3 sequences, roughly 21% of them singletons. The starting material was peripheral blood mononuclear cells (PBMCs), obtained at new diagnosis, from a patient treated with antithyroid drugs. The sequence was obtained from a female donor with Graves disease.

In nucleotides, the CDR3 is TGTGCCAGCAGTTTGAGCGGAATCCACTTTGGAAACACCATATATTTT. Its protein is CASSLSGIHFGNTIYF. This sequence joins TRBV12-3 or TRBV12-4 and TRBJ1-3; D remains unclear. The CDR3 runs 16 residues. V was clipped by 3 bases and J by 3 bases, with 15 bases between them.